This TCR beta chain is from a study of vaccination and CD4 T cells after COVID-19. Comment on this clonotype: Its antigen is as yet unknown.

Documented treatment: approximately 9-day PBMC culture with coronavirus spike peptide pools or control peptides (ViraFEST assay). Following expansion of antigen-specific T cells with peptide pools, ViraFEST then sequenced TCRs. Cultured CD4+ T cells had their DNA profiled by the Oncomine TCR Beta short-read assay. TCRdb recomputed calls from the PCR reads with MiXCR, one row per CDR3 protein. The profile shows 8,000 to 10,000 distinct CDR3 sequences, about 67% of them singletons. Germline V gene sequence: CDR1 SGHTA, CDR2 FQGTGA. The V and J ends lost 2 bases and 8 bases, in that order; junction bases with no gene match: 11. This CDR3 is 15 amino acids long.

Sequencing was done on a sample of CD4+ T cells from blood, cultured in vitro. The chain uses TRBV7-3 and TRBJ1-2; 7 bases are a match to TRBD1. This clonotype originated in a human donor who had recovered from COVID-19. The CDR3: CASSLEGQAAGGYTF. The CDR3 DNA reads as TGTGCCAGCAGCTTAGAAGGACAGGCCGCAGGGGGCTACACCTTC.